Sequencing of this TCR beta chain was carried out in a study of cytomegalovirus exposure and HLA in healthy donors. On the study more broadly: The use of the same platform for the 110 or so validation repertoires and the roughly 670 first-cohort repertoires was reported by a later analysis. Study-wide results and limits: Subsequent analysis showed first-cohort TCR clusters tending to co-occur in around 130 validation repertoires. With high specificity and sensitivity, the classifier reportedly diagnosed cytomegalovirus status. Researchers catalogued roughly 170 TCR beta chains as cytomegalovirus-associated.

From germline, CDR1 is SEHNR and CDR2 FQNEAQ (reference sequence). With 2 bases removed from V and 0 bases from J, the gap between germline ends came to 13 bases. The CDR3 contains 16 residues. As to this clone: Its matching antigen is unknown.

Sequenced by immunoSEQ multiplex PCR; TCRdb stores in-frame clones only, minus some. The table shows around 120,000 clones, with roughly nine tenths occurring only once. Sequenced material: PBMCs. The clonotype originates from a man between 18 and 35 years old in good health and CMV-seropositive. This chain joins TRBV7-9 and TRBJ1-1; D is unresolved. CDR3 in DNA: TGTGCCAGCAGCTTATCACCGGGTGAGGTGAACACTGAAGCTTTCTTT. Encoded protein: CASSLSPGEVNTEAFF.